The sample holds a few counts of the clone carrying this T cell receptor (beta chain). What it binds is not known. This sample stems from a study of human T cells and chemical hapten exposure. Separate cDNA molecules received unique molecular identifiers, which the library attached to them. TCRdb redid the calling of the RACE reads with MiXCR, one entry per CDR3 protein. This sample has some 340,000 distinct CDR3 sequences, with approximately 6.9% found just once. CDR1 and CDR2 (germline): SEHNR, FQNEAQ (reference sequence). This CDR3 is built from 14 residues. Trimming pared 5 bases from V and 2 bases from J, leaving 13 bases between. The time point denotes: patch test 1, 2 weeks after DPC sensitization. Treatment meaning: therapeutic diphenylcyclopropenone sensitization with weekly scalp DPC. Findings and limits, study-wide: TCRs whose frequency exceeded 1 in 1000 remained the same following DPC sensitization. Among expanded TCRs, significantly more large CDR3 similarity clusters formed than among controls. The donor cohort had alopecia, so its immune response may not match that of healthy people.

Sequences were derived from whole blood, sampled in connection with sensitization to the hapten diphenylcyclopropenone (DPC). The V and J genes are TRBV7-9 and TRBJ2-7, with D tentatively TRBD2 (6 bases). This clonotype was sampled from a woman between 18 and 29 years old with alopecia areata. Some clones in this sample may be carry-over from other donors' samples. CDR3 sequence: CASSPDYHPYEQYF. The CDR3 DNA sequence: TGTGCCAGCAGCCCGGACTACCACCCCTACGAGCAGTACTTC.